One sample yielded the 12 T cell receptor beta chains listed below, sequenced in a study of PD-L1 blockade in urothelial cancer. Measured with immunoSEQ multiplex PCR; TCRdb has only the in-frame clones, and not every one. Of more than 50,000 clones listed, roughly four fifths were seen once; the top ten hold 4% to 5.5%. The material sequenced was PBMCs, taken around atezolizumab (anti-PD-L1) treatment. The receptors stem from a man aged 70-80 years with urothelial cancer.

The V and J genes are TRBV6-5 and TRBJ2-3; 9 nucleotides match TRBD2. This CDR3 has 14 residues. The germline V gene encodes CDR1 MNHEY and CDR2 SVGAGI. With V trimmed by 10 bases and J by 0 bases, 5 bases remained unmatched. The CDR3 is CATAGLASTDTQYF. The CDR3, as DNA: TGTGCCACCGCTGGACTAGCGAGCACAGATACGCAGTATTTT.

The CDR3 coding sequence is TGCGCCAGCAGCTTGGTTGCCGGGATGAACACTGAAGCTTTCTTT. Translated: CASSLVAGMNTEAFF. The V call is TRBV5-1, the J call TRBJ1-1, with D uncertain. Per germline, CDR1 SGHRS and CDR2 YFSETQ. V dropped 0 bases and J dropped 0 bases, with 9 bases sitting between them. The CDR3 loop spans 15 amino acids.

The chain joins TRBV28 to TRBJ1-2; 8 positions match TRBD1. Germline trimming cut 7 bases from V and 5 bases from J; bases unmatched to any gene: 9. The V gene's germline CDR1 is MDHEN and CDR2 SYDVKM. This CDR3 has 14 residues. CDR3 in amino acids: CASTTTGAGYGYTF. In nucleotides, the CDR3 is TGTGCCAGCACTACGACAGGGGCTGGGTATGGCTACACCTTC.

The chain has TRBV7-9 and TRBJ1-3; D may be TRBD1 (6 bases). From germline, CDR1 is SEHNR and CDR2 FQNEAQ (reference sequence). The V gene lost 6 bases and the J gene lost 2 bases, with 14 bases spanning the gap. The length of the CDR3 is 15 residues. In DNA, the CDR3 is TGTGCCAGCAGAGACAGGTTTGACGCTGGAAACACCATATATTTT. This encodes CASRDRFDAGNTIYF.

Written as DNA, the CDR3 is TGTGCCAGCAGTTCCATGACAGGGGGGAGAAACACCATATATTTT. Its translation is CASSSMTGGRNTIYF. The V gene is TRBV28, the J gene TRBJ1-3; 9 positions agree with TRBD1. The CDR3 extends over 15 amino acids. The V gene's germline CDR1 is MDHEN and CDR2 SYDVKM. The V and J ends lost 4 bases and 5 bases, in that order; junction bases with no gene match: 6. The full variable domain, its missing parts supplied by reference TRBV28 and TRBJ1-3, is DVKVTQSSRYLVKRTGEKVFLECVQDMDHENMFWYRQDPGLGLRLIYFSYDVKMKEKGDIPEGYSVSREKKERFSLILESASTNQTSMYLCASSSMTGGRNTIYFGEGSWLTVV.

The rearrangement links TRBV6-1 to TRBJ2-7; 10 bases align to TRBD1. Germline V gene sequence: CDR1 MNHNS, CDR2 SASEGT. V shed 4 bases and J 0 bases; nucleotides not matched to a gene: 3. This CDR3 region has 15 residues. CDR3 loop: CASSGRDRGSYEQYF. The CDR3 DNA reads TGTGCCAGCAGTGGAAGGGACAGGGGCTCCTACGAGCAGTACTTC.

The V call is TRBV6-4, the J call TRBJ2-3; TRBD2 is a possible D gene (6 bases). Per the germline V gene, CDR1 is MRHNA and CDR2 is SNTAGT. Trimming pared 2 bases from V and 0 bases from J, leaving 6 bases between. The CDR3 consists of 14 residues. In DNA, the CDR3 is TGTGCCAGCAGTGACGGGACTAGCACAGATACGCAGTATTTT. Its translation is CASSDGTSTDTQYF.

The chain couples TRBV28 to TRBJ2-6; D is unresolved. The CDR3 has 17 amino acids. The germline V gene encodes CDR1 MDHEN and CDR2 SYDVKM. Trimming pared 5 bases from V and 0 bases from J, leaving 14 bases between. The CDR3 nucleotides read TGTGCCAGCAGTCCTACCGAAACCTACTCTGGGGCCAACGTCCTGACTTTC. As protein: CASSPTETYSGANVLTF.

This sequence joins TRBV6-5 and TRBJ1-5; D call uncertain. Germline assignment: CDR1 MNHEY and CDR2 SVGAGI. The CDR3 is 13 residues long. V was trimmed by 2 bases and J by 7 bases, leaving 9 bases between them. The CDR3 bases are TGTGCCAGCAGTTACGAGGTCGGCCAGCCCCAGCATTTT. This gives the protein CASSYEVGQPQHF.

The CDR3 DNA is TGTGCCAGCAGTGAGGGCAGGGCGATAGGGGAGCAGTTCTTC. The encoded protein is CASSEGRAIGEQFF. The V call is TRBV6-4, the J call TRBJ2-1; TRBD1 might be the D (5 bases). Germline V gives CDR1 MRHNA, CDR2 SNTAGT. Trimming shortened V by 3 bases and J by 10 bases, and 16 bases separated the two germline ends. This CDR3 has 14 residues.

The genes are TRBV5-6 and TRBJ2-2; D is undetermined. Germline values: CDR1 SGHDT, CDR2 YYEEEE. The CDR3 covers 14 residues. V shed 0 bases and J shed 6 bases, with 9 bases lying between them. The CDR3 DNA follows: TGTGCCAGCAGCTTGGGGCGGCCCCCCGGGGAGCTGTTTTTT. Protein: CASSLGRPPGELFF. The complete variable domain, with remaining parts taken from reference TRBV5-6 and TRBJ2-2, reads DAGVTQSPTHLIKTRGQQVTLRCSPKSGHDTVSWYQQALGQGPQFIFQYYEEEERQRGNFPDRFSGHQFPNYSSELNVNALLLGDSALYLCASSLGRPPGELFFGEGSRLTVL.

This clone is a singleton in its sample. This chain joins TRBV29-1 and TRBJ1-4; 7 bases fit TRBD1. The CDR3 is made up of 13 amino acids. Germline CDR1 SQVTM, CDR2 ANQGSEA. V lost 4 bases to trimming and J lost 7 bases; unmatched junction nucleotides: 6. This chain's CDR3 is CSVGGGGGEKLFF. The CDR3 DNA reads TGCAGCGTTGGAGGAGGGGGCGGTGAAAAACTGTTTTTT.